The text below deals with one T cell receptor beta chain. The antigen remains undetermined. Germline CDR1 SEHNR, CDR2 FQNEAQ (reference sequence). CDR3 length equals 13 residues. Trimming cost V 11 bases and J 2 bases, with 13 bases left between them. This specimen comes from a study of OX40 agonist ivuxolimab in advanced cancers. Study results and caveats: Expanded clones were, on average, more numerous among CD8+ T cells than CD4+.

Method: immunoSEQ multiplex PCR; TCRdb's copy keeps in-frame clones and lacks some. Seen here are some 64,000 clones, around nine tenths observed once, and the top ten hold about 25%. The chain joins TRBV7-9 to TRBJ2-1; D gene unclear. This TCR was recovered from an adult with an advanced solid tumor such as melanoma, head and neck, liver or kidney cancer. The specimen was CD4+ or CD8+ T cells sorted from blood, collected in a trial of the OX40 agonist ivuxolimab. The CDR3, as DNA: TGTGCCGGCCGGATTGGGGCCTACAATGAGCAGTTCTTC. It translates to CAGRIGAYNEQFF.